This T cell receptor beta chain was profiled in a study of CXCR3-negative and CXCR3-positive naive CD8 T cells (dated by TCRdb to 2018 to 2020). For the wider study: About 150 million TRB reads were obtained in total, roughly 1.5 +/- 0.3 million reads per library. Diversity and physicochemical repertoire analyses were performed on around 10 donors pooled from two independent experiments. The TRBV-TRBJ cluster analysis covered naive subsets from about five donors and memory cells from 3 donors. Beyond this particular receptor, the publication reports: Because surface CD5, which is linked to self-reactivity in mice, was comparable between the naive subsets, TCR interaction strength was also inferred from TRB CDR3 physicochemical properties. Within the same donor, TRBV-TRBJ usage looked similar between naive CXCR3-negative and CXCR3-positive cells, but memory cells had distinct patterns. Repertoire diversity was comparably high in both naive subsets but much lower in memory CD8+ T cells. TRB CDR3s from CXCR3-positive naive cells showed higher hydrophobicity (lower Kidera factor 4), lower energy, and higher strength and volume indices than CXCR3-negative naive cells. Freshly isolated PBMCs were used for most assays because CXCR3 expression went down partially after cryopreservation.

Including the terminal cysteine and phenylalanine, the CDR3 comprises 13 residues. Only the protein is on record. The germline V gene (reference sequence) yields LNHNV for CDR1 and YYDKDF for CDR2. The run used a NextSeq 550. The Human TCR Profiling Kit (MiLaboratory) was used to prepare UMI-labeled 5' RACE TRB cDNA libraries. The full amount of extracted RNA was used for cDNA synthesis, and the full amount of resulting cDNA was used for PCR amplification. Libraries were prepared in parallel with an identical number of PCR cycles. The paper's data handling went like this. With a minimum of two reads required per UMI, MIGEC and MiXCR pulled out about 52,000 +/- 9,100 unique UMI-labeled TRB cDNA molecules from each library. On average, approximately 40,000 +/- 10,000 functional in-frame TRB CDR3 nucleotide clonotypes lacking stop codons were found per library. Diversity metrics, including normalized Shannon-Wiener and Chao1, were computed in VDJtools after downsampling to 5000 UMI-labeled TRB molecules per sample. VDJtools was used to calculate clonotype-size-weighted physicochemical properties of the central five CDR3 residues, namely interaction energy, strength, volume and Kidera factor 4. TCRdb reprocessed the reads, reporting each CDR3 protein sequence once and no DNA. The V and J calls and clone size are TCRdb's, not the authors'. The sample's table lists a count of under 150,000 distinct CDR3 sequences. Approximately 0.27% of the sample goes to the ten largest clones.

For each CD8+ T cell subset, flow sorting was done in triplicate, and some 300,000 cells per subset went directly into RLT lysis buffer. To keep memory contaminants out, a stringent definition of naive CD8+ T cells was applied: CD45RO-CCR7+CD27+CD95-. Standard density gradient centrifugation was used to isolate peripheral blood mononuclear cells from buffy coats. Naive CXCR3-negative and CXCR3-positive CD8+ T cells were flow-sorted on a FACSAria III. Total RNA was extracted from sorted cells using an RNeasy Mini Kit. Regarding this clonotype: No cognate antigen has been identified for it.

This sequence was found in a human donor in good health. Some clones in this sample may be carry-over from other donors' samples. Sequencing was performed on naive CXCR3+ CD8+ T cells from blood. The sample's cell subset or site label, decoded: CD45RO-CCR7+CD27+CD95- naive CD8+ T cells expressing CXCR3 (TNR3+). In this chain, TRBV15 is recombined with TRBJ2-7; the TCRdb D gene call, TRBD1, has no DNA to confirm it. The CDR3 region has the sequence CATSMRSHYEQYF.